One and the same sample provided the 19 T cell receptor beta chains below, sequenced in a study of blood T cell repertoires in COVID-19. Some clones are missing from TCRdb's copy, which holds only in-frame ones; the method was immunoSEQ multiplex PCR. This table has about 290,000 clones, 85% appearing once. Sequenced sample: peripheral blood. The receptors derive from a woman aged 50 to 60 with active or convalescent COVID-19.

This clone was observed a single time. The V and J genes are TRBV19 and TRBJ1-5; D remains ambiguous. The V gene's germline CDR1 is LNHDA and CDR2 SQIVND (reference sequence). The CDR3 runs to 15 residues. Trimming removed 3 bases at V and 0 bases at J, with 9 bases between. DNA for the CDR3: TGTGCCAGTAGTATTACTCCTAATAGCAATCAGCCCCAGCATTTT. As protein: CASSITPNSNQPQHF.

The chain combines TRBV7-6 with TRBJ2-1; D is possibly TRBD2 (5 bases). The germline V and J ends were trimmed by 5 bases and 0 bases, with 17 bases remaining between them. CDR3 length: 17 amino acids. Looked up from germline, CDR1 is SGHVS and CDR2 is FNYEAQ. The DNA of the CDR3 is TGTGCCAGCAGCCCCTATATTCGGGGAGTCTCCTACAATGAGCAGTTCTTC. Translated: CASSPYIRGVSYNEQFF.

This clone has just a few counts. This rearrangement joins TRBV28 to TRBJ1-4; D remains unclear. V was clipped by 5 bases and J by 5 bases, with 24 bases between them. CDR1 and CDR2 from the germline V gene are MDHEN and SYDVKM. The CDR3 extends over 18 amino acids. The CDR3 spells CASSPTVVEGLLNEKLFF. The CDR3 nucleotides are TGTGCCAGCAGTCCGACCGTGGTGGAGGGCTTATTAAATGAAAAACTGTTTTTT.

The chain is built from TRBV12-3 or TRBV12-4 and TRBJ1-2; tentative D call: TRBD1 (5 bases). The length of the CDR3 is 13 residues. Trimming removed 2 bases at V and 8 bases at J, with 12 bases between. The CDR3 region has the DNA TGTGCCAGCAGTTTAAAGGGGTCCACCGGCTACACCTTC. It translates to CASSLKGSTGYTF.

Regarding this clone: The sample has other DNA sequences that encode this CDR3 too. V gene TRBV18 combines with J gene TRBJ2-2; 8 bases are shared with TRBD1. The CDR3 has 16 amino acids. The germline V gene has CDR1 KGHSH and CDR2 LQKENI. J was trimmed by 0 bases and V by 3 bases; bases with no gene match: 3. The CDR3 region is CASSPLQGANTGELFF. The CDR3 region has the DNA TGTGCCAGCTCACCCCTACAGGGGGCGAACACCGGGGAGCTGTTTTTT.

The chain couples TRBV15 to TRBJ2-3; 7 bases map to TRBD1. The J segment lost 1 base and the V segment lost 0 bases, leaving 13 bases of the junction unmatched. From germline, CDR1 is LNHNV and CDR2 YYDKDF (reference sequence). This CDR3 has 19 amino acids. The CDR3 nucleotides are TGTGCCACCAGCAGAGACCGATTGATTGACAGGGATGGCACAGATACGCAGTATTTT. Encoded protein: CATSRDRLIDRDGTDTQYF.

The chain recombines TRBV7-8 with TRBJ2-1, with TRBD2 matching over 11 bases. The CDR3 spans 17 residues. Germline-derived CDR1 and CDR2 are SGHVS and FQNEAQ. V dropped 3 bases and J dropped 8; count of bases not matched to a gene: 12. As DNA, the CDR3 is TGTGCCAGCAGCTTCCCGCCACTAGCGGGAGTTTGGGATGAGCAGTTCTTC. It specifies CASSFPPLAGVWDEQFF.

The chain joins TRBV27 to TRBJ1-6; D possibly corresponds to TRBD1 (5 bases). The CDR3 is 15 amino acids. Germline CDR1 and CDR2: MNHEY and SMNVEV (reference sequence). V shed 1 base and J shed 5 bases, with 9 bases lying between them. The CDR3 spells CASSLYQGNNSPLHF. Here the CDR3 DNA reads TGTGCCAGCAGTTTATACCAGGGCAATAATTCACCCCTCCACTTT.

The CDR3 nucleotides are TGTGCCTGGAGTCGTTCGGGTAGCGGGAGGCCGCGCCGAGATAACAATGAGCAGTTCTTC. Encoded protein: CAWSRSGSGRPRRDNNEQFF. This chain joins TRBV30 and TRBJ2-1, with 10 nucleotides matching TRBD2. CDR1 is GTSNPN, CDR2 SVGIG, per germline (reference sequence). Germline trimming cut 2 bases from V and 5 bases from J; bases unmatched to any gene: 21. The CDR3 loop spans 20 amino acids. Based on the CDR3 plus reference TRBV30 and TRBJ2-1, the full variable domain is SQTIHQWPATLVQPVGSPLSLECTVEGTSNPNLYWYRQAAGRGLQLLFYSVGIGQISSEVPQNLSASRPQDRQFILSSKKLLLSDSGFYLCAWSRSGSGRPRRDNNEQFFGPGTRLTVL.

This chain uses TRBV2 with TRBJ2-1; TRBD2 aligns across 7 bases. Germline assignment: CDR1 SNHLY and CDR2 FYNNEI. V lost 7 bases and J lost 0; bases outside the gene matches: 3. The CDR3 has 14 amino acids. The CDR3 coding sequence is TGTGCCAGCACTGGGGGGGGCTCCTACAATGAGCAGTTCTTC. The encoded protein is CASTGGGSYNEQFF.

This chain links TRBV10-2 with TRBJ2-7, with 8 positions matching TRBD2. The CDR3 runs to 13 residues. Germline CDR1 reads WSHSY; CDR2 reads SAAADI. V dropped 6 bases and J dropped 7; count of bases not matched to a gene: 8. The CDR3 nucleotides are TGCGCCAGCAGGGCCAGCGGGAGTGGTGAGCAGTACTTC. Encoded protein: CASRASGSGEQYF.

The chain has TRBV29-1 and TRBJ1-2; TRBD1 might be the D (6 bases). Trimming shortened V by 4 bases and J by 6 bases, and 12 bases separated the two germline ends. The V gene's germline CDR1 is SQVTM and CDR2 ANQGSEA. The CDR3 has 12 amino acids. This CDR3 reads CSVARGIDGYTF. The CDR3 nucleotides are TGCAGCGTTGCGAGGGGGATTGATGGCTACACCTTC.

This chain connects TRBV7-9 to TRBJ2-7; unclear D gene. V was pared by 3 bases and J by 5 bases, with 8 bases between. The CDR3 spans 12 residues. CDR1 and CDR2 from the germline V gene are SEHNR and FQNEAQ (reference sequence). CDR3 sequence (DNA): TGTGCCAGCAGCTTTTGGTTAGACGAGCAGTACTTC. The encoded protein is CASSFWLDEQYF.

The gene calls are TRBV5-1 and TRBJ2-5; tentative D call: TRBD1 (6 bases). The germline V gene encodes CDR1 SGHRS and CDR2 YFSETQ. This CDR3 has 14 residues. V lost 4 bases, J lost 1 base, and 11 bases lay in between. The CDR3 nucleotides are TGCGCCAGCAGCCCCCAGGGGATCCAAGAGACCCAGTACTTC. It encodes CASSPQGIQETQYF.

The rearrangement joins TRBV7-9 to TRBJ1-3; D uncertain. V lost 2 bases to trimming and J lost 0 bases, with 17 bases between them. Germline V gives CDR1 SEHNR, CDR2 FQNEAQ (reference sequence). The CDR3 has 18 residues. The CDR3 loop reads CASSLNEAIWSSGNTIYF. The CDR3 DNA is TGTGCCAGCAGCTTAAACGAAGCGATCTGGAGCTCTGGAAACACCATATATTTT. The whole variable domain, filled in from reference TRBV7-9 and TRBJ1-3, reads DTGVSQNPRHKITKRGQNVTFRCDPISEHNRLYWYRQTLGQGPEFLTYFQNEAQLEKSRLLSDRFSAERPKGSFSTLEIQRTEQGDSAMYLCASSLNEAIWSSGNTIYFGEGSWLTVV.

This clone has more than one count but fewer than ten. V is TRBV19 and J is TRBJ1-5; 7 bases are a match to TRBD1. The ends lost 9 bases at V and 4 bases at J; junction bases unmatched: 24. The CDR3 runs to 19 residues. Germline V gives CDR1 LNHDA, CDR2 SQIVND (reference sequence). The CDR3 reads CASRPWGRTGLGFNQPQHF. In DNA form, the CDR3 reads TGTGCCAGCAGACCATGGGGAAGGACAGGCCTGGGGTTTAATCAGCCCCAGCATTTT.

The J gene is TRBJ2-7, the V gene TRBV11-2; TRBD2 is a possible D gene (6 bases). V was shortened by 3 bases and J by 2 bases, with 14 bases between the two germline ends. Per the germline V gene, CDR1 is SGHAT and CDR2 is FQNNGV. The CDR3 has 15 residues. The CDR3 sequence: CASSLSAGRTYEQYF. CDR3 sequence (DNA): TGTGCCAGCAGCTTGTCGGCGGGAAGGACCTACGAGCAGTACTTC.

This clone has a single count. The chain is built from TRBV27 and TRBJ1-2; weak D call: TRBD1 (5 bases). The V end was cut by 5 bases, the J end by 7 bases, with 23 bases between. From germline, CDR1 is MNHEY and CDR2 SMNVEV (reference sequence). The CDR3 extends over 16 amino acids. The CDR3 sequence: CASSTRDWGLIGGYTF. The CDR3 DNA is TGTGCCAGCAGTACCCGGGACTGGGGGTTAATCGGTGGCTACACCTTC.

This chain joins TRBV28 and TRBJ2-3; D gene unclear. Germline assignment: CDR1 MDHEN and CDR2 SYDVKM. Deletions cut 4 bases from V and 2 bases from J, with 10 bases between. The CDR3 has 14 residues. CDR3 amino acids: CASSSTRDTDTQYF. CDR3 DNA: TGTGCCAGCAGTTCCACTCGTGACACAGATACGCAGTATTTT. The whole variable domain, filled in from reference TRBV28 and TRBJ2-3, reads DVKVTQSSRYLVKRTGEKVFLECVQDMDHENMFWYRQDPGLGLRLIYFSYDVKMKEKGDIPEGYSVSREKKERFSLILESASTNQTSMYLCASSSTRDTDTQYFGPGTRLTVL.